This is a list of T cell receptor beta chains from one sample in a study of blood T cells in healthy people across ages. TCRdb ran MiXCR on the 5' RACE reads and lists one entry per CDR3 protein. The sample shows approximately 320,000 distinct CDR3 sequences, about 25% of them seen only once. The sample was blood. The source is a woman in her seventies in good health. The CDR3 runs from the conserved cysteine through the conserved F or W. A D gene is named only where the DNA matches it firmly. Only some rows state a clone size, as once, few, many or a class for expanded clones.

TRBV7-3	NA	NA	TRBJ2-7	TGTGCCAGCAGCCTTGGCCCCAACACTGTCTACGAGCAGTACTTC	CASSLGPNTVYEQYF
TRBV20-1	NA	NA	TRBJ2-5	TGCAGTGTTAGCCGAGAGACCCAGTACTTC	CSVSRETQYF
TRBV20-1	few	NA	TRBJ1-4	TGCAGTGCTAGAGATTCGACAGGCCCCCAAAAACTGTTTTTT	CSARDSTGPQKLFF
TRBV27	once	TRBD1	TRBJ1-5	TGTGCCAGCAGCTCCGGGACAGGGAACAGCAATCAGCCCCAGCATTTT	CASSSGTGNSNQPQHF
TRBV27	few	TRBD2	TRBJ2-7	TGTGCCAGCCTCCCTGGCGGGAGGAGATCAGGCGAGCAGTACTTC	CASLPGGRRSGEQYF
TRBV7-3	few	NA	TRBJ2-2	TGTGCCAGCAGCCCAAAGGGGGGATCCGGGGAGCTGTTTTTT	CASSPKGGSGELFF
TRBV7-2	NA	NA	TRBJ2-7	TGTGCCAGCAGCACAGGGTTTTCGTACGAGCAGTACTTC	CASSTGFSYEQYF
TRBV20-1	NA	NA	TRBJ1-6	TGCAGTGCTAGTATCCGGGCAGGCCATAATTCACCCCTCCACTTT	CSASIRAGHNSPLHF
TRBV20-1	few	NA	TRBJ1-3	TGCAGTGCTAGAGAGGCCAGGAGCTCTGGAAACACCGTATATTTT	CSAREARSSGNTVYF
TRBV7-6	NA	NA	TRBJ2-1	TGTGCCAGCAGCGCCCAGTTAGCGCAGAATGAGCAGTTCTTC	CASSAQLAQNEQFF
TRBV5-4	many	NA	TRBJ1-6	TGTGCCAGCAGCTTGTCTGGCGGCGGGTTTAATTCACCCCTCCACTTT	CASSLSGGGFNSPLHF
TRBV27	few	NA	TRBJ2-1	TGTGCCAGCAGTTCCCCGGAGACCCGGTTATACAATGAGCAGTTCTTC	CASSSPETRLYNEQFF
TRBV19	few	TRBD2	TRBJ2-5	TGTGCCAGTAGTCTGGCGGGAGACCAAGAGACCCAGTACTTC	CASSLAGDQETQYF
TRBV3-1	NA	NA	TRBJ2-5	TGTGCCAGCAGCCAAGATACGGGAACAACCCAAGAGACCCAGTACTTC	CASSQDTGTTQETQYF
TRBV6-2/TRBV6-3	few	NA	TRBJ2-2	TGTGCCAGCAGCTCCGCGGGGTTGGGAACCGGGGAGCTGTTTTTT	CASSSAGLGTGELFF
TRBV3-1	few	NA	TRBJ1-1	TGTGCCAGCAGCCACCTCGCCCGGAACACTGAAGCTTTCTTT	CASSHLARNTEAFF
TRBV6-1	few	TRBD1	TRBJ2-7	TGTGCCAGCAGTGAAGCGCAGTTACGACAGGGAAGCGCCGAGCAGTACTTC	CASSEAQLRQGSAEQYF
TRBV5-6	NA	TRBD2	TRBJ2-1	TGTGCCTCCATTTTGGGCGGGAGCCCAGGGAGTGAGCAGTTCTTC	CASILGGSPGSEQFF
TRBV20-1	NA	NA	TRBJ2-3	TGCAGTGCTAATGGCCGGGGTAGTACGCAGTATTTT	CSANGRGSTQYF
TRBV12-3/TRBV12-4	NA	NA	TRBJ1-1	TGTGCCAGCAGTCTTCAGGGAGCCACGATCGGTGAAGCTTTCTTT	CASSLQGATIGEAFF
TRBV24-1	many	NA	TRBJ2-1	TGTGCCACCAGTGATTTGAAGAAGGCTAATGAGCAGTTCTTC	CATSDLKKANEQFF
TRBV29-1	NA	NA	TRBJ1-4	TGCAGCGTGAGGGGGGGCGGGCCAGAACTGTTTTTT	CSVRGGGPELFF
TRBV27	many	NA	TRBJ2-4	TGTGCCAGCAGAGAGACACAACTAGCCAAAAACATTCAGTACTTC	CASRETQLAKNIQYF
TRBV28	NA	NA	TRBJ1-1	TGTGCCAGCCCTAGCCCGACGGGACACCTGAACACTGAAGCTTTCTTT	CASPSPTGHLNTEAFF
TRBV29-1	NA	NA	TRBJ2-1	TGCAGCGTTGAAGATTTCAGCTCCTACAATGAGCAGTTCTTC	CSVEDFSSYNEQFF
TRBV11-2	NA	NA	TRBJ2-1	TGTGCCAGCAGCTTATTACAGGGCTATGAGCAGTTCTTC	CASSLLQGYEQFF
TRBV5-1	many	NA	TRBJ2-3	TGTGCCAGCAGCCTCAGCGGTAGCACAGATACGCAGTATTTT	CASSLSGSTDTQYF
TRBV9	NA	TRBD1	TRBJ1-4	TGTGCCAGCAGCGTAGGGTGGACAGGCCTAAACATTAATGAAAAACTGTTTTTT	CASSVGWTGLNINEKLFF
TRBV5-1	NA	NA	TRBJ2-3	TGCGCCAGCAGCTTGGAATTGATCGCAGATACGCAGTATTTT	CASSLELIADTQYF
TRBV12-3/TRBV12-4	few	NA	TRBJ2-1	TGTGCCAGCAGTTTAGACGCAGGGTGGGGGAATCAGCGCACGAATGAGCAGTTCTTC	CASSLDAGWGNQRTNEQFF
TRBV29-1	many	NA	TRBJ2-4	TGCAGCGCTCTTAAGGGGGAAACAGTGAACTTC	CSALKGETVNF
TRBV20-1	NA	NA	TRBJ1-1	TGCAGTGCTAAGAACACTGAAGCTTTCTTT	CSAKNTEAFF
TRBV20-1	NA	NA	TRBJ2-7	TGCAGTGCTAGGCCGCGGGACTACGAGCAGTACTTC	CSARPRDYEQYF
TRBV9	few	NA	TRBJ2-5	TGTGCCAGCAGCCCCACCGGTTCCGCGCAGGAGACCCAGTACTTC	CASSPTGSAQETQYF
TRBV29-1	many	NA	TRBJ2-5	TGCAGCGTTGTTGGCCGGGCTAACCAAGAGACCCAGTACTTC	CSVVGRANQETQYF
TRBV24-1	few	NA	TRBJ1-4	TGTGCCACCAGTGACCCGACACAGGGCGGTAATGAAAAACTGTTTTTT	CATSDPTQGGNEKLFF
TRBV5-1	few	NA	TRBJ2-7	TGCGCCAGCAGCTTCACCAGTCCCCCCCCCTACGAGCAGTACTTC	CASSFTSPPPYEQYF
TRBV7-2	NA	TRBD2	TRBJ2-3	TGTGCCAGCAGCTTAGGGACCCTGATAGCGGGCTCAGACACGCAGTATTTT	CASSLGTLIAGSDTQYF
TRBV5-1	NA	NA	TRBJ2-5	TGCGCCAGCAGCTTGTCGTCAGCGGGCAAAGAGACCCAGTACTTC	CASSLSSAGKETQYF
TRBV15	many	NA	TRBJ2-1	TGTGCCACCAGAGATGGTAAGAATGAGCAGTTCTTC	CATRDGKNEQFF
TRBV13	NA	NA	TRBJ1-6	TGTGCCAGCACCCGGGGCCGGAGCTCCTATAATTCACCCCTCCACTTT	CASTRGRSSYNSPLHF
TRBV18	NA	NA	TRBJ1-2	TGTGCCAGCTCACCATCAGACGACTATGGCTACACCTTC	CASSPSDDYGYTF
TRBV5-5	few	NA	TRBJ2-5	TGTGCCAGCAGCAGGGGGGGTCTTCAAGAGACCCAGTACTTC	CASSRGGLQETQYF
TRBV5-6	few	NA	TRBJ2-5	TGTGCCAGCAGCTTGGTTCGACGGGCCCAAGAGACCCAGTACTTC	CASSLVRRAQETQYF
TRBV28	NA	TRBD2	TRBJ2-7	TGTGCCAGTCAACGGAGGGAGGGCCCCTACGAGCAGTACTTC	CASQRREGPYEQYF
TRBV7-9	few	NA	TRBJ1-1	TGTGCCAGCAGCTCCCCCGCGAACACTGAAGCTTTCTTT	CASSSPANTEAFF
TRBV2	NA	NA	TRBJ2-5	TGTGCCAGCAGTGAGAATGGGATGTACCAAGAGACCCAGTACTTC	CASSENGMYQETQYF
TRBV20-1	NA	TRBD1	TRBJ1-2	TGCAGTGCTTCTCGAATGGACAGGGGAGAGACGGGTGGCTACACCTTC	CSASRMDRGETGGYTF